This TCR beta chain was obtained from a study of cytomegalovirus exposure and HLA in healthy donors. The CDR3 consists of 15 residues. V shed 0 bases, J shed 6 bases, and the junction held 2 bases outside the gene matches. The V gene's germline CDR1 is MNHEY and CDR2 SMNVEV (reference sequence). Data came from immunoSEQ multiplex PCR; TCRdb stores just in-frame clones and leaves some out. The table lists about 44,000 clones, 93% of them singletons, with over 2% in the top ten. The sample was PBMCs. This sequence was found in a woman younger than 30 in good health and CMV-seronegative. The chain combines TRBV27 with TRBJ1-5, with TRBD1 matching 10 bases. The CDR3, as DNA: TGTGCCAGCAGTTTATCCGGACAGGGGGGTCAGCCCCAGCATTTT. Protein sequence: CASSLSGQGGQPQHF.